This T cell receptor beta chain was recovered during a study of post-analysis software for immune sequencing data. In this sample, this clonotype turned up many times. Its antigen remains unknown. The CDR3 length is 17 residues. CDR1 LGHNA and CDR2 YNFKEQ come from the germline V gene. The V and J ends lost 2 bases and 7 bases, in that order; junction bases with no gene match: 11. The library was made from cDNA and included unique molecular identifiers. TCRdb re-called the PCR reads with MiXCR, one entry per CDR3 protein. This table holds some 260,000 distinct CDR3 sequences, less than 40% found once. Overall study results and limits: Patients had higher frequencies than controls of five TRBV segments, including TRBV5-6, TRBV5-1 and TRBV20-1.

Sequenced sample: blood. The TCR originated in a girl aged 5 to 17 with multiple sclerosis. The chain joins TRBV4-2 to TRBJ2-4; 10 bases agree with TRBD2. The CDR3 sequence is CASSQSPAGTSDNIQYF. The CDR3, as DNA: TGTGCCAGCAGCCAATCCCCGGCCGGGACTAGCGATAACATTCAGTACTTC.